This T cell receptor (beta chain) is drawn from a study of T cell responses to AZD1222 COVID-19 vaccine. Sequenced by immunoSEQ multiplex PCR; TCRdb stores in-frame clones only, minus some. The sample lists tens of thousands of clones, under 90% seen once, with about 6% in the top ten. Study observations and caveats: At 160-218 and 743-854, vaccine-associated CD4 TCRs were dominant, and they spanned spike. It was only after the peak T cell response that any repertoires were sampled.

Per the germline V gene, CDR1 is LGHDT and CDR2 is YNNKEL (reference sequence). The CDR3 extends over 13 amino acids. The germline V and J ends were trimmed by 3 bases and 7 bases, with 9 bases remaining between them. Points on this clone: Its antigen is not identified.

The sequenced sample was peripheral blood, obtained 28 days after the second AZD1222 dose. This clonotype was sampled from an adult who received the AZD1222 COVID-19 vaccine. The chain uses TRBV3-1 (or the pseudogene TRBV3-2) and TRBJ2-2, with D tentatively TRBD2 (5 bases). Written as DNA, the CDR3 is TGTGCCAGCAGCCACGGGGAAGGCGGGGAGCTGTTTTTT. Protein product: CASSHGEGGELFF.